Each of the 20 T cell receptor beta chains below was sequenced from the same sample in a study of T-cell reconstitution after alpha-beta-depleted transplantation in children. The TCRbeta library incorporated unique molecular identifiers. MiXCR, applied by TCRdb to the PCR reads, yields one record per CDR3 protein. The data show a few hundred thousand distinct CDR3 sequences, 27% seen once. The sample in question was PBMCs, obtained before TCRalphabeta/CD19-depleted stem cell transplant. These receptors were taken from a boy under two years old with Wiskott-Aldrich syndrome, due to receive a stem cell transplant.

This clonotype was counted between two and nine times. This sequence joins TRBV12-3 or TRBV12-4 and TRBJ1-5; maybe TRBD1 (5 bases). Trimming removed 5 bases at V and 7 bases at J, with 15 bases between. The CDR3 loop spans 14 amino acids. CDR3 in DNA: TGTGCCAGCAGTCCCTCCTACTGGGGCCAGCCCCAGCATTTT. This codes for CASSPSYWGQPQHF.

This clonotype was observed a few times. CDR3 protein: CASSTSGRDTGELFF. CDR3 in DNA: TGCGCCAGCAGCACCAGCGGGAGAGACACCGGGGAGCTGTTTTTT. This chain links TRBV5-1 with TRBJ2-2, with 8 bases that match TRBD2. The CDR3 spans 15 residues. Germline CDR1 reads SGHRS; CDR2 reads YFSETQ. The trim removed 4 bases at V and 3 bases at J, leaving 5 bases unmatched.

The J gene is TRBJ2-1, the V gene TRBV29-1, with D possibly matching TRBD2 (5 bases). V lost 2 bases and J lost 7, with 12 bases in between. CDR3 length equals 13 residues. Germline V lookup: CDR1 SQVTM, CDR2 ANQGSEA. The CDR3 sequence is CSVESPLANEQFF. The CDR3 nucleotides read TGCAGCGTTGAAAGCCCCCTAGCTAATGAGCAGTTCTTC.

The table lists this clonotype with a few counts. The chain carries TRBV25-1 and TRBJ2-6, with 9 positions matching TRBD2. V trimming: 3 bases; J trimming: 4 bases; junction bases outside the gene matches: 4. This CDR3 has 16 residues. Germline values: CDR1 MGHDK, CDR2 SYGVNS. Here the CDR3 DNA reads TGTGCCAGCAGTGAGGCGGGAGGGTCCGGGGCCAACGTCCTGACTTTC. The encoded protein is CASSEAGGSGANVLTF.

The CDR3 here is CASRALALGEQYF. CDR3 coding DNA: TGCGCCAGCAGGGCTCTAGCGCTAGGGGAGCAGTACTTC. The chain uses TRBV5-1 and TRBJ2-7; maybe TRBD2 (6 bases). CDR1 is SGHRS, CDR2 YFSETQ, per germline. CDR3 length: 13 amino acids. Trimming removed 5 bases at V and 7 bases at J, with 16 bases between. The variable domain in full, with the rest retrieved from reference TRBV5-1 and TRBJ2-7, is KAGVTQTPRYLIKTRGQQVTLSCSPISGHRSVSWYQQTPGQGLQFLFEYFSETQRNKGNFPGRFSGRQFSNSRSEMNVSTLELGDSALYLCASRALALGEQYFGPGTRLTVT.

This clonotype was picked up a small number of times. The rearrangement links TRBV19 to TRBJ2-6, with D uncertain. Germline CDR1 reads LNHDA; CDR2 reads SQIVND (reference sequence). This CDR3 has 12 residues. Trimming removed 5 bases from V and 6 bases from J, with 5 bases in between. CDR3 coding DNA: TGTGCCAGTAGTGGGCTGGCCAACGTCCTGACTTTC. Its protein product is CASSGLANVLTF.

This chain joins TRBV20-1 and TRBJ2-1, with a possible D match to TRBD2 (5 bases). The CDR3 length is 13 residues. V was trimmed by 6 bases and J by 7 bases, leaving 16 bases between them. The germline V gene has CDR1 DFQATT and CDR2 SNEGSKA (reference sequence). CDR3 nucleotides: TGCAGTGCCCTAGCCCGGAGGCGGAATGAGCAGTTCTTC. It encodes CSALARRRNEQFF.

This clonotype has only a few counts. This chain joins TRBV12-3 or TRBV12-4 and TRBJ1-2; D gene ambiguous. This CDR3 is 13 amino acids long. The ends were cut back, 7 bases at V and 5 bases at J, with 14 bases in the middle. This CDR3 reads CASNLGRGYGYTF. CDR3 coding DNA: TGTGCCAGCAATCTAGGGCGGGGTTATGGCTACACCTTC.

V and J are TRBV11-2 and TRBJ2-5; perhaps D is TRBD1 or TRBD2 (6 bases each). V was cut by 7 bases and J by 5 bases, with 20 bases left in between. Germline V gene lookup returns CDR1 SGHAT and CDR2 FQNNGV. The CDR3 extends over 15 amino acids. CDR3 loop: CASTPGGGPFETQYF. CDR3 nucleotide sequence: TGTGCCAGCACCCCTGGTGGGGGGCCGTTTGAGACCCAGTACTTC.

This clonotype was recorded a few times. The DNA for the CDR3 is TGTGCCAGCAGCCAGGATTCCGGGACAGGGATCGACGAGCAGTACTTC. Translating it yields CASSQDSGTGIDEQYF. The chain carries TRBV4-2 and TRBJ2-7, with 9 bases matching TRBD1. V trimming: 3 bases; J trimming: 5 bases; junction bases outside the gene matches: 11. Per germline, CDR1 LGHNA and CDR2 YNFKEQ. The CDR3 contains 16 residues.

J is TRBJ2-3 and V is TRBV20-1, with D unresolved. Trimming cost V 4 bases and J 2 bases, with 7 bases left between them. Germline V CDR1 and CDR2: DFQATT, SNEGSKA (reference sequence). This CDR3 is 12 amino acids long. CDR3 protein: CSATDPTDTQYF. The CDR3 DNA reads as TGCAGTGCTACTGACCCCACAGATACGCAGTATTTT.

This clonotype was seen a handful of times. The chain couples TRBV29-1 to TRBJ1-2; D is unresolved. V was shortened by 2 bases and J by 4 bases, with 11 bases between the two germline ends. This CDR3 has 13 amino acids. From germline, CDR1 is SQVTM and CDR2 ANQGSEA. The CDR3 spells CSVEHYGSYGYTF. CDR3 sequence (DNA): TGCAGCGTTGAACACTACGGAAGCTATGGCTACACCTTC.

The V call is TRBV12-3 or TRBV12-4, the J call TRBJ2-2, with D hard to call. Trimming removed 3 bases from V and 0 bases from J, with 11 bases in between. This CDR3 is built from 16 residues. The CDR3 sequence is CASSFRGPPNTGELFF. As DNA, the CDR3 is TGTGCCAGCAGTTTTCGTGGCCCTCCGAACACCGGGGAGCTGTTTTTT.

The CDR3: CASSERSGSSTDTQYF. The CDR3 DNA is TGTGCCAGCAGTGAACGTTCCGGGTCTAGCACAGATACGCAGTATTTT. V gene TRBV2 combines with J gene TRBJ2-3; no clear D gene. The CDR3 runs to 16 residues. Looked up from germline, CDR1 is SNHLY and CDR2 is FYNNEI. The V and J ends lost 2 bases and 0 bases respectively, with 12 bases between them.

This rearrangement joins TRBV29-1 to TRBJ2-3; TRBD2 agrees at 7 bases. Germline CDR1 and CDR2: SQVTM and ANQGSEA. This CDR3 comprises 17 residues. The V and J ends lost 2 bases and 0 bases, in that order; junction bases with no gene match: 11. The CDR3, as DNA: TGCAGCGTTGAACCTAGCGGAGTTTCCGGGAGCACAGATACGCAGTATTTT. Translated, it gives CSVEPSGVSGSTDTQYF.

J is TRBJ2-1 and V is TRBV28, with 9 bases fitting TRBD1. This CDR3 contains 16 residues. CDR1 is MDHEN, CDR2 SYDVKM, per germline. The trim removed 9 bases at V and 4 bases at J, leaving 13 bases unmatched. CDR3 region: CASFKPGTGLYNEQFF. CDR3 in DNA: TGTGCCAGTTTTAAACCCGGGACAGGGTTATACAATGAGCAGTTCTTC.

The chain carries TRBV5-1 and TRBJ2-7; 9 bases fit TRBD1. Germline V gene lookup returns CDR1 SGHRS and CDR2 YFSETQ. The CDR3 sequence is 15 residues long. J was trimmed by 2 bases and V by 4 bases; bases with no gene match: 7. DNA of the CDR3: TGCGCCAGCAGCGTATGGACAGGGGTGGCCTACGAGCAGTACTTC. It encodes CASSVWTGVAYEQYF.

This clonotype was counted between two and nine times. This chain uses TRBV5-1 with TRBJ2-1, with D unclear. Germline CDR1 is SGHRS and CDR2 is YFSETQ. This CDR3 is 16 amino acids long. V gave up 0 bases and J gave up 7 bases, with 17 bases separating them. In DNA, the CDR3 is TGCGCCAGCAGCTTGGCCCCTAATCCCCCACTAAATGAGCAGTTCTTC. Its protein product is CASSLAPNPPLNEQFF.

Ten or more counts support this clonotype. The junction and the germline gene differ at one end; a read error may be behind it. The CDR3: CASSFSSTDTQYF. DNA of the CDR3: TGTGCCAGCAGTTTCAGCAGCACAGATACGCAGTATTTT. The gene calls are TRBV5-1 and TRBJ2-3; D unclear. CDR1 and CDR2 from the germline V gene are SGHRS and YFSETQ. The CDR3 length is 13 residues.

This clonotype was counted a few times. The chain couples TRBV30 to TRBJ1-4; D is unclear. V gave up 3 bases and J gave up 0 bases, with 11 bases separating them. The CDR3 sequence is 15 residues long. Germline V lookup: CDR1 GTSNPN, CDR2 SVGIG (reference sequence). The CDR3 DNA follows: TGTGCCTGGAGCTATGGTCAAGCAACTAATGAAAAACTGTTTTTT. This sequence encodes CAWSYGQATNEKLFF. The full variable domain, in which reference TRBV30 and TRBJ1-4 provide the parts outside the CDR3, is SQTIHQWPATLVQPVGSPLSLECTVEGTSNPNLYWYRQAAGRGLQLLFYSVGIGQISSEVPQNLSASRPQDRQFILSSKKLLLSDSGFYLCAWSYGQATNEKLFFGSGTQLSVL.